This passage covers 21 T cell receptor beta chains from one sample sequenced in a study of Ad26.COV2.S vaccination and SARS-CoV-2 variants. Assay used: immunoSEQ multiplex PCR; TCRdb lists only in-frame clones, some missing. This sample has approximately 97,000 clones; around 80% occur once, and the top ten carry around a sixth. Sequenced material: peripheral blood, taken after recovery from COVID-19. These receptors were obtained from a human donor who had recovered from COVID-19.

This clone was recorded once. The chain employs TRBV3-1 (or the pseudogene TRBV3-2) and TRBJ1-6; no firm D call. This CDR3 is 11 amino acids long. The V and J ends lost 1 base and 11 bases respectively, with 3 bases between them. CDR1 is LGHDT, CDR2 YNNKEL, per germline (reference sequence). The CDR3 DNA reads as TGTGCCAGCAGCCAAGGAGCACCCCTCCACTTT. Translation: CASSQGAPLHF.

The chain carries TRBV11-2 and TRBJ2-2; no reliable D call. This CDR3 contains 17 residues. Trimming shortened V by 5 bases and J by 6 bases, and 22 bases separated the two germline ends. The germline V gene has CDR1 SGHAT and CDR2 FQNNGV. CDR3 sequence: CASSPMLRMVPPGELFF. CDR3 sequence (DNA): TGTGCCAGCAGCCCTATGCTTAGAATGGTTCCCCCCGGGGAGCTGTTTTTT. Together with reference TRBV11-2 and TRBJ2-2, the CDR3 gives the full variable domain: EAGVAQSPRYKIIEKRQSVAFWCNPISGHATLYWYQQILGQGPKLLIQFQNNGVVDDSQLPKDRFSAERLKGVDSTLKIQPAKLEDSAVYLCASSPMLRMVPPGELFFGEGSRLTVL.

This clone occurred many times. The rearrangement joins TRBV2 to TRBJ1-5, with D maybe TRBD1 (5 bases). Trimming left V 1 base short and J 0 bases short, with 10 bases between. The CDR3 has 16 residues. Germline loops: CDR1 SNHLY, CDR2 FYNNEI. CDR3 sequence: CASSEVGAYSNQPQHF. CDR3 DNA sequence: TGTGCCAGCAGTGAAGTCGGGGCCTATAGCAATCAGCCCCAGCATTTT.

This rearrangement joins TRBV2 to TRBJ1-1; the D is unclear. The CDR3 sequence is 12 residues long. Trimming took 6 bases from V and 7 from J, leaving 12 bases between them. Per the germline V gene, CDR1 is SNHLY and CDR2 is FYNNEI. CDR3 loop: CASRGFPIEAFF. The CDR3 DNA sequence: TGTGCCAGCAGGGGGTTCCCTATTGAAGCTTTCTTT.

This clone has only one observation. An end of the junction differs from the germline gene, which may be a read error. The rearrangement links TRBV29-1 to TRBJ2-7, with D unresolved. The CDR3 covers 12 residues. Germline assignment: CDR1 SQVTM and CDR2 ANQGSEA. CDR3 protein: CSVKEPAYEQYF. As DNA, the CDR3 is TGCAGCGTTAAAGAGCCGGCCTACGAGCAGTACTTC.

V usage is TRBV10-2 and J usage is TRBJ1-6; D gene ambiguous. The germline V and J ends were trimmed by 6 bases and 7 bases, with 7 bases remaining between them. CDR3 length equals 12 residues. CDR1 is WSHSY, CDR2 SAAADI, per germline. The CDR3 loop is CASRGRNSPLHF. The CDR3, as DNA: TGCGCCAGCAGAGGACGGAATTCACCCCTCCACTTT.

The chain combines TRBV10-3 with TRBJ2-2; D call uncertain. From germline, CDR1 is ENHRY and CDR2 SYGVKD. The CDR3 totals 14 residues. V lost 0 bases and J lost 6, with 8 bases in between. The CDR3 loop reads CAISESRSPGELFF. DNA for the CDR3: TGTGCCATCAGTGAGTCAAGGAGCCCCGGGGAGCTGTTTTTT.

V gene TRBV5-1 combines with J gene TRBJ1-2, with TRBD1 matching 8 bases. Germline trimming cut 0 bases from V and 8 bases from J; bases unmatched to any gene: 6. This CDR3 spans 14 amino acids. Per the germline V gene, CDR1 is SGHRS and CDR2 is YFSETQ. CDR3 DNA sequence: TGCGCCAGCAGCTTGGGACAGGGGAATGAGGGCTACACCTTC. The encoded protein is CASSLGQGNEGYTF.

The J gene is TRBJ1-3, the V gene TRBV7-9, with 7 bases fitting TRBD1. Germline CDR1 SEHNR, CDR2 FQNEAQ (reference sequence). The CDR3 is 15 amino acids. Germline trimming cut 5 bases from V and 11 bases from J; bases unmatched to any gene: 15. The CDR3 DNA follows: TGTGCCAGCAGCCCCGAGACAGGGACTAATAGCGCCATATATTTT. This translates into CASSPETGTNSAIYF.

This rearrangement joins TRBV2 to TRBJ1-1; TRBD1 matches 9 bases. CDR1 is SNHLY and CDR2 is FYNNEI in the germline V gene. V was clipped by 6 bases and J by 7 bases; unmatched bases: 12. The CDR3 runs to 15 residues. CDR3 sequence reads: CASRDIRDRVSEAFF. The CDR3 region has the DNA TGTGCCAGCAGAGATATCCGGGACAGGGTTAGTGAAGCTTTCTTT.

The genes are TRBV28 and TRBJ1-2, with no clear D. Trimming took 2 bases from V and 5 from J, leaving 6 bases between them. This CDR3 has 12 amino acids. Germline values: CDR1 MDHEN, CDR2 SYDVKM. The CDR3 DNA reads as TGTGCCAGCAGTTTACCAGGATATGGCTACACCTTC. Translation: CASSLPGYGYTF.

This clone has only one observation. The rearrangement uses TRBV12-5 and TRBJ2-7; tentative D call: TRBD2 (5 bases). Trimming cost V 5 bases and J 2 bases, with 7 bases left between them. The CDR3 runs 12 residues. From germline, CDR1 is LGHNT and CDR2 FRNRAP. The CDR3 spells CASGRGPYEQYF. The CDR3 nucleotides read TGTGCTAGTGGTAGAGGGCCCTACGAGCAGTACTTC.

Details on this clone: At one end, the junction sequence differs from germline, possibly due to a read error. This chain connects TRBV29-1 to TRBJ2-2; a possible D gene is TRBD1 (5 bases). This CDR3 spans 16 amino acids. The V gene's germline CDR1 is SQVTM and CDR2 ANQGSEA. In nucleotides, the CDR3 is TGCAGCGTTCAGGGTTTAGACCGGCGGAACGCCGGGGAGCTGTTTTTT. Translating gives CSVQGLDRRNAGELFF.

The CDR3 bases are TGTGCCAGCAGCCAAGATAGGTTGAGGTTCGGGGAGCAGTTCTTC. Protein product: CASSQDRLRFGEQFF. V gene TRBV3-1 (or the pseudogene TRBV3-2) combines with J gene TRBJ2-1; D ambiguous. Germline V gives CDR1 LGHDT, CDR2 YNNKEL (reference sequence). The CDR3 length is 15 residues. Trimming shortened V by 0 bases and J by 10 bases, and 16 bases separated the two germline ends.

V is TRBV7-2 and J is TRBJ2-1; D perhaps matches TRBD2 (5 bases). V gave up 2 bases and J gave up 7 bases, with 18 bases separating them. This CDR3 has 16 amino acids. Germline V lookup: CDR1 SGHTA, CDR2 FQGNSA. The CDR3 sequence is CASSLMSGLAVNEQFF. In DNA form, the CDR3 reads TGTGCCAGCAGCTTAATGTCAGGTCTAGCTGTAAATGAGCAGTTCTTC.

V and J are TRBV24-1 and TRBJ2-7; maybe TRBD1 (8 bases). CDR3 length: 16 amino acids. Deletions cut 3 bases from V and 3 bases from J, with 17 bases between. CDR1 and CDR2 (germline): KGHDR, SFDVKD. The CDR3 DNA follows: TGTGCCACCAGTGATGGGCAGCGGGACAGGATCTACGAGCAGTACTTC. Translation gives CATSDGQRDRIYEQYF.

A single count supports this clone. V gene TRBV4-3 combines with J gene TRBJ1-2; 8 nucleotides line up with TRBD1. Germline V gene data show CDR1 as LGHNA and CDR2 as YSLEER. There are 14 residues in the CDR3. V lost 1 base, J lost 12 bases, and 10 bases stayed unmatched. The DNA for the CDR3 is TGCGCCAGCAGCCAAGTTCGGGGACAGGCATCCAACACCTTC. It codes for CASSQVRGQASNTF.

The rearrangement links TRBV30 to TRBJ2-3; 9 bases line up with TRBD2. Per germline, CDR1 GTSNPN and CDR2 SVGIG (reference sequence). V shed 3 bases and J 4 bases; nucleotides not matched to a gene: 2. This CDR3 contains 13 residues. CDR3 nucleotides: TGTGCCTGGAGGGGACTAGCCCCAGATACGCAGTATTTT. Translation: CAWRGLAPDTQYF.

The chain uses TRBV11-2 and TRBJ1-4, with 8 bases fitting TRBD1. V shed 5 bases, J shed 4 bases, and the junction held 6 bases outside the gene matches. Germline V gene lookup returns CDR1 SGHAT and CDR2 FQNNGV. This CDR3 contains 15 residues. The CDR3 loop is CASSPSTGDNEKLFF. The CDR3, as DNA: TGTGCCAGCAGCCCGTCGACAGGGGATAATGAAAAACTGTTTTTT.

The DNA for the CDR3 is TGTGCCAGCAATTACGGATCGATTCAGCCCCAGCATTTT. Amino acid sequence: CASNYGSIQPQHF. The rearrangement links TRBV2 to TRBJ1-5, with D unresolved. The V end was cut by 7 bases, the J end by 6 bases, with 13 bases between. The CDR3 has 13 residues. In germline, CDR1 is SNHLY, CDR2 FYNNEI.

The chain joins TRBV5-1 to TRBJ2-3, with a weak D call TRBD2 (6 bases). The CDR3 runs to 14 residues. V lost 7 bases to trimming and J lost 2 bases, with 14 bases between them. Per germline, CDR1 SGHRS and CDR2 YFSETQ. CDR3 sequence (DNA): TGCGCCAGCGGCTCGGGGGATCACACAGATACGCAGTATTTT. The encoded protein is CASGSGDHTDTQYF.